This T cell receptor beta chain came from a study of technical replicates of blood from a few donors. TCRdb keeps only in-frame clones here, not all; method: immunoSEQ multiplex PCR. Altogether roughly 79,000 clones are present, nearly 96% being singletons, with the ten largest covering around 0.4%. Germline V lookup: CDR1 MNHEY, CDR2 SMNVEV (reference sequence). This CDR3 spans 11 amino acids. V was pared by 8 bases and J by 4 bases, with 7 bases between. The TCR sequence derives from a human donor in good health. Specimen: T cells isolated from PBMCs. The chain has TRBV27 and TRBJ2-3; D gene unclear. CDR3 amino acids: CASFFADTQYF. The CDR3 DNA is TGTGCCAGCTTCTTTGCAGATACGCAGTATTTT.